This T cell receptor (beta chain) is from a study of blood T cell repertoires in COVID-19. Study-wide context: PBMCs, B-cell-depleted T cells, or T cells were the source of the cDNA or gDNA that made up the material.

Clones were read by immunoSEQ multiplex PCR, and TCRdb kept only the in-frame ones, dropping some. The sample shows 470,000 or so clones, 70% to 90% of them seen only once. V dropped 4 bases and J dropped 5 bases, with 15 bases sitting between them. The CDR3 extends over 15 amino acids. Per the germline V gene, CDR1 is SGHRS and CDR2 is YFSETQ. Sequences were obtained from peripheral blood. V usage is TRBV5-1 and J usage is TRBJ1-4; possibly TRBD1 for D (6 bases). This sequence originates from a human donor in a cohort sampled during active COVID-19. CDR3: CASSASRGFNEKLFF. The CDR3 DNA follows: TGCGCCAGCAGCGCATCCAGGGGTTTCAATGAAAAACTGTTTTTT.